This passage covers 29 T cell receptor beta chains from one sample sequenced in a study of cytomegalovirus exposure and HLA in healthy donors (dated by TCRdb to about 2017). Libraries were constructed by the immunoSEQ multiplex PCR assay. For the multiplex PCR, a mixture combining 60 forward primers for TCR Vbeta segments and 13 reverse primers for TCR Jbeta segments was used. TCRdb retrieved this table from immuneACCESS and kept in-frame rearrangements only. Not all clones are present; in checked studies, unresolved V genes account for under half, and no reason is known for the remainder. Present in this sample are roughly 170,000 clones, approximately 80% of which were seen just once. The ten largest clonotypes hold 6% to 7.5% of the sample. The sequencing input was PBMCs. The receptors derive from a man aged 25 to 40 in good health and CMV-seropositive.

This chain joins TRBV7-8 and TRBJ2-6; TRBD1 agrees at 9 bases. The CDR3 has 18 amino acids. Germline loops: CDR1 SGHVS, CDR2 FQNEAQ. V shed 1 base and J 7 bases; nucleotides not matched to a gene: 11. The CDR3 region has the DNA TGTGCCAGCAGCTTAGTAACAGGGGGCCCCTTTGGAGCCAACGTCCTGACTTTC. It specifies CASSLVTGGPFGANVLTF.

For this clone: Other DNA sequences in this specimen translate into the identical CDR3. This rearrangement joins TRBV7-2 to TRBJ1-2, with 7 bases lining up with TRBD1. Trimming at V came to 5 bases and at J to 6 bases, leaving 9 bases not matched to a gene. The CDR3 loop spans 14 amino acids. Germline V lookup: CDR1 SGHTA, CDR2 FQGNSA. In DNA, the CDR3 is TGTGCCAGCAGCCCGCCCGGGCAGGGGGATGGCTACACCTTC. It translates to CASSPPGQGDGYTF.

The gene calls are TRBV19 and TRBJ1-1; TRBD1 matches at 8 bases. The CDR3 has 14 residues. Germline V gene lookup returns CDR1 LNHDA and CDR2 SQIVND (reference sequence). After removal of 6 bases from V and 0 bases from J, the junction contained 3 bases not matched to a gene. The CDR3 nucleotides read TGTGCCAGTAGGCTGACAGGGGTGAACACTGAAGCTTTCTTT. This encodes CASRLTGVNTEAFF.

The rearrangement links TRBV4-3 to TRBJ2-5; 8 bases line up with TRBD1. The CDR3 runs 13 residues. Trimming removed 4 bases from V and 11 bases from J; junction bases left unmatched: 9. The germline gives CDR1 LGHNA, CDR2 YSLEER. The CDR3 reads CASSPDRVGEQYF. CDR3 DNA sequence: TGCGCCAGCAGCCCGGACAGGGTTGGGGAGCAGTACTTC.

CDR3 region: CASSGGTDASTDTQYF. The CDR3 DNA sequence: TGTGCCAGCAGCGGCGGGACTGACGCTAGCACAGATACGCAGTATTTT. The chain carries TRBV5-6 and TRBJ2-3, with D possibly TRBD2 on 6 matching bases. Per germline, CDR1 SGHDT and CDR2 YYEEEE. The CDR3 contains 16 residues. Trimming removed 4 bases from V and 0 bases from J, with 15 bases in between.

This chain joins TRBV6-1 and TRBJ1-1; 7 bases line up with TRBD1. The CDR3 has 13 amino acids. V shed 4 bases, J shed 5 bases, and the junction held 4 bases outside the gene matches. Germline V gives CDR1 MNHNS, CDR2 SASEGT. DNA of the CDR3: TGTGCCAGCAGTGGACAGACAGGGACTGAAGCTTTCTTT. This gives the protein CASSGQTGTEAFF.

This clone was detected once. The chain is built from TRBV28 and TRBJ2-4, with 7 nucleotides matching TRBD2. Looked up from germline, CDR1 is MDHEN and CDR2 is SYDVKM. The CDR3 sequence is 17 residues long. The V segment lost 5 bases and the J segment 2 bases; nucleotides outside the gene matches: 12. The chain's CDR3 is CASSMPGGIVTKNIQYF. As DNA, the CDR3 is TGTGCCAGCAGTATGCCCGGGGGGATCGTGACCAAAAACATTCAGTACTTC.

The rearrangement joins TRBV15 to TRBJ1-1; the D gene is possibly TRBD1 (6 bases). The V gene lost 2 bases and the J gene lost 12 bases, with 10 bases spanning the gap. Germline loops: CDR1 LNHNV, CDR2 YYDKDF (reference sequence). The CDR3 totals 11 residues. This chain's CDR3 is CATSRQGRPFF. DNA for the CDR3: TGTGCCACCAGCAGACAGGGGAGACCTTTCTTT.

CDR3 DNA sequence: TGTGCCAGCAGCTCCCAATTCGGGAGGGTCTACGAGCAGTACTTC. Its translation: CASSSQFGRVYEQYF. V is TRBV5-4 and J is TRBJ2-7; 8 nucleotides match TRBD2. Germline CDR1 SGHNT, CDR2 YYREEE (reference sequence). This CDR3 contains 15 residues. V gave up 3 bases and J gave up 3 bases; unmatched junction bases: 8.

The CDR3 DNA sequence: TGTGCCAGTAGTATAGTTGCAGGGGGCCCTTATGGCTACACCTTC. As protein: CASSIVAGGPYGYTF. The gene calls are TRBV19 and TRBJ1-2, with TRBD1 identical over 8 bases. The CDR3 loop spans 15 amino acids. Trimming removed 1 base from V and 5 bases from J; junction bases left unmatched: 6. Germline values: CDR1 LNHDA, CDR2 SQIVND (reference sequence).

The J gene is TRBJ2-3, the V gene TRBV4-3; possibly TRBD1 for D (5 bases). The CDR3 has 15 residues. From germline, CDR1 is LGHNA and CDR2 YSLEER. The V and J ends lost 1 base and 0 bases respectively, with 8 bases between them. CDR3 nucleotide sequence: TGCGCCAGCAGCCAAGGACAGAAAAGCACAGATACGCAGTATTTT. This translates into CASSQGQKSTDTQYF.

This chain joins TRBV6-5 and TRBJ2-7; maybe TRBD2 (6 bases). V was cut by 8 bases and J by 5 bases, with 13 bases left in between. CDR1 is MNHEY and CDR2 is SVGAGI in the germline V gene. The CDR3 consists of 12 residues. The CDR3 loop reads CASGRRVDEQYF. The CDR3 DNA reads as TGTGCCAGCGGGAGGCGGGTGGACGAGCAGTACTTC.

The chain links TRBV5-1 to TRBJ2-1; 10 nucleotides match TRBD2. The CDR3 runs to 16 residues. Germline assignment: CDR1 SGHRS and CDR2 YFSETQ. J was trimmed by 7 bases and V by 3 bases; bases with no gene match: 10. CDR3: CASSYLAGESENEQFF. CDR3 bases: TGCGCCAGCAGCTATCTAGCGGGAGAGTCTGAGAATGAGCAGTTCTTC.

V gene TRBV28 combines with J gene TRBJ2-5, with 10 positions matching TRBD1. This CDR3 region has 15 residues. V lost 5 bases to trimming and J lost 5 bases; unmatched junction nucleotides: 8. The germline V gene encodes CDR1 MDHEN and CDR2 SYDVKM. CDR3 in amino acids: CASSPRTGGGETQYF. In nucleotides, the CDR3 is TGTGCCAGCAGTCCCCGGACAGGGGGAGGTGAGACCCAGTACTTC.

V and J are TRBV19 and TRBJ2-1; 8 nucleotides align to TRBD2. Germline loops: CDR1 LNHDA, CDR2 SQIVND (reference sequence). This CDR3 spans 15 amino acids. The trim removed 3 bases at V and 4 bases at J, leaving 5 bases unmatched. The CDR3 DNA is TGTGCCAGTAGTATGAGCGGGAGTAGTTACAATGAGCAGTTCTTC. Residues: CASSMSGSSYNEQFF.

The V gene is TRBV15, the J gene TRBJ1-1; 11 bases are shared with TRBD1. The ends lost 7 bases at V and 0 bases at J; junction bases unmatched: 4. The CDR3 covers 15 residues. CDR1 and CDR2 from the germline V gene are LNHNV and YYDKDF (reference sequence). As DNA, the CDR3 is TGTGCCACCACTCCGGACAGGGGGCTGAACACTGAAGCTTTCTTT. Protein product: CATTPDRGLNTEAFF.

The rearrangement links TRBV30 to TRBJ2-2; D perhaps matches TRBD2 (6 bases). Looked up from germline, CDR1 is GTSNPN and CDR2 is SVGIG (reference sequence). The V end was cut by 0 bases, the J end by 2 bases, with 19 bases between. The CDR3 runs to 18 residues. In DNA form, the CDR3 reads TGTGCCTGGAGTGTATTTGCGAAGGAGGGCCGTAACACCGGGGAGCTGTTTTTT. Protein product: CAWSVFAKEGRNTGELFF.

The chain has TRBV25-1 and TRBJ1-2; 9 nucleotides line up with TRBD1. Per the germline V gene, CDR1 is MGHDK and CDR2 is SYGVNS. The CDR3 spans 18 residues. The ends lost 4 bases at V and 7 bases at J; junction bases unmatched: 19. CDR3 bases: TGTGCCAGCAGTGCCTCAATCACCCCGGGACAGGGAGGTGGTGGCTACACCTTC. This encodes CASSASITPGQGGGGYTF.

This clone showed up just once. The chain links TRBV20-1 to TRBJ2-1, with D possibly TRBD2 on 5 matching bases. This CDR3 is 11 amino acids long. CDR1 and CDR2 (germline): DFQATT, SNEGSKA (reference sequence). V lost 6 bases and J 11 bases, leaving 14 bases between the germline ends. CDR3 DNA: TGCAGTGCCTCAGCGGCTAGTCAGCAGTTCTTC. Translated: CSASAASQQFF.

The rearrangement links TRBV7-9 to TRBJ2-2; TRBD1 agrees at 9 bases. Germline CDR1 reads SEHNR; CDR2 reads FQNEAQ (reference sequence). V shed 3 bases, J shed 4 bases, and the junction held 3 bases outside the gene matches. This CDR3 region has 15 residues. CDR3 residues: CASSLDRGGTGELFF. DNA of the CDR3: TGTGCCAGCAGCTTGGACAGGGGCGGCACCGGGGAGCTGTTTTTT. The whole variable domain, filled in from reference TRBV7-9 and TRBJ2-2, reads DTGVSQNPRHKITKRGQNVTFRCDPISEHNRLYWYRQTLGQGPEFLTYFQNEAQLEKSRLLSDRFSAERPKGSFSTLEIQRTEQGDSAMYLCASSLDRGGTGELFFGEGSRLTVL.

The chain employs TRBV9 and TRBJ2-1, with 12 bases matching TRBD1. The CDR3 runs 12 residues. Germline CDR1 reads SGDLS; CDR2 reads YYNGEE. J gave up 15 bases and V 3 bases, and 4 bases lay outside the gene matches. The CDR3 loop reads CASSAGTGGPFF. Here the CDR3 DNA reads TGTGCCAGCAGCGCGGGGACAGGGGGCCCGTTCTTC.

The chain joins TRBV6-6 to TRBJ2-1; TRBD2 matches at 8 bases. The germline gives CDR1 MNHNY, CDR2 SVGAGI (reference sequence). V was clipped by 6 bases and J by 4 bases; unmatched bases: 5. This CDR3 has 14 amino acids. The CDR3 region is CASSRGGEYNEQFF. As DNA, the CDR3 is TGTGCCAGCAGCCGGGGGGGGGAATACAATGAGCAGTTCTTC.

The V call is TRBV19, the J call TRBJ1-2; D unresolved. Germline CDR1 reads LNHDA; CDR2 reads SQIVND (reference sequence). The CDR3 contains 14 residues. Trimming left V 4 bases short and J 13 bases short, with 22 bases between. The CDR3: CASSTLLPGATLTF. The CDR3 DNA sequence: TGTGCCAGTAGTACCCTACTACCGGGAGCTACACTCACCTTC.

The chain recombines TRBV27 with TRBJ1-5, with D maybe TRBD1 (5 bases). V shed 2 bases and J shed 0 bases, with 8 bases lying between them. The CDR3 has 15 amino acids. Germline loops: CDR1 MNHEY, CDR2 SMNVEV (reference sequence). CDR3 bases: TGTGCCAGCAGTTTAGGACACCTTAGCAATCAGCCCCAGCATTTT. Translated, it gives CASSLGHLSNQPQHF.

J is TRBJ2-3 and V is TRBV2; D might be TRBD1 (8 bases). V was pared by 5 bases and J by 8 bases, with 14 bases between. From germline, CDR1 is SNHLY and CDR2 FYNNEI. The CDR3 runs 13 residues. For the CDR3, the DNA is TGTGCCAGCAGTTCGACAGGGGAGGGTACGCAGTATTTT. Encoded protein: CASSSTGEGTQYF. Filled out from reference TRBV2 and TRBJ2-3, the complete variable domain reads EPEVTQTPSHQVTQMGQEVILRCVPISNHLYFYWYRQILGQKVEFLVSFYNNEISEKSEIFDDQFSVERPDGSNFTLKIRSTKLEDSAMYFCASSSTGEGTQYFGPGTRLTVL.

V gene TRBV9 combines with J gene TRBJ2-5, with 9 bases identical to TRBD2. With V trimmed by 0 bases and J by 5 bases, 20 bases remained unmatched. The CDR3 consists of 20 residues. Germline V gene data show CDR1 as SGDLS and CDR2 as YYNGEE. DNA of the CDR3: TGTGCCAGCAGCGTAGGGGTTGGAGGGCGGGAGGGGATCATTGGGGAGACCCAGTACTTC. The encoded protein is CASSVGVGGREGIIGETQYF.

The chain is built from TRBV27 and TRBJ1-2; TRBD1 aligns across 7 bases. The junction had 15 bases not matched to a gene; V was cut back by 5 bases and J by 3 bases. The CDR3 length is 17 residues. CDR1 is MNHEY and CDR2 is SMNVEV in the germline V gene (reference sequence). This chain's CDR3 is CASSPDPRQGRYYGYTF. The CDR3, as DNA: TGTGCCAGCAGTCCCGACCCTAGACAGGGTCGATACTATGGCTACACCTTC.

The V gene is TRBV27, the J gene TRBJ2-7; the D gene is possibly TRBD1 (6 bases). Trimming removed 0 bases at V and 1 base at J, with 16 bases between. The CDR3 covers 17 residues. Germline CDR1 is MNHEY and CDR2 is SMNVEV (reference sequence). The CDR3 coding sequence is TGTGCCAGCAGTTTATCTCCCCCCATGGACAGTTCCTACGAGCAGTACTTC. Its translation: CASSLSPPMDSSYEQYF.

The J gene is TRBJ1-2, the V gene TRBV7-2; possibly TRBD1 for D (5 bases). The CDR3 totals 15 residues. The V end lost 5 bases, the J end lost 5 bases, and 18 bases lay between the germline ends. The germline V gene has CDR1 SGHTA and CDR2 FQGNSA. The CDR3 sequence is CASSPAGWGEYGYTF. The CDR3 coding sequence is TGTGCCAGCAGCCCCGCCGGGTGGGGGGAATATGGCTACACCTTC.